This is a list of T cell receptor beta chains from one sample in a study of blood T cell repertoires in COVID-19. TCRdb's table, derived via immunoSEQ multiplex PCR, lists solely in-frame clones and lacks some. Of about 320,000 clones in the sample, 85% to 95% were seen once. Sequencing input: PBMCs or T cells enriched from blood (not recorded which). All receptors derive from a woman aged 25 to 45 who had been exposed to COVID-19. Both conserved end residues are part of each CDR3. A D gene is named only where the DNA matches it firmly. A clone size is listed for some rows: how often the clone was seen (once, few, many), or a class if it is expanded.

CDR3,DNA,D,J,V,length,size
CAISESGARSSLHF,TGTGCCATCAGTGAGTCAGGGGCCCGGTCGTCCCTCCACTTT,NA,TRBJ1-6,TRBV10-3,14,NA
CASSQDGAFNYGYTF,TGTGCCAGCAGCCAAGACGGAGCCTTTAACTATGGCTACACCTTC,NA,TRBJ1-2,TRBV3-1/TRBV3-2,15,NA
CASSEQGSYGYTF,TGCGCCAGCAGCGAACAGGGGTCCTATGGCTACACCTTC,TRBD1,TRBJ1-2,TRBV5-1,13,once
CAIRSGTGEKAVTYEQYF,TGTGCCATCAGGTCAGGGACAGGGGAAAAGGCGGTTACCTACGAGCAGTACTTC,TRBD1,TRBJ2-7,TRBV10-3,18,NA
CAISAPERTKYNEQFF,TGTGCCATCAGTGCTCCCGAAAGGACAAAATACAATGAGCAGTTCTTC,NA,TRBJ2-1,TRBV10-3,16,once
CASTQGETQYF,TGCGCCAGCACCCAGGGAGAGACCCAGTACTTC,NA,TRBJ2-5,TRBV5-1,11,NA
CASSLLAGTKTSYEQYF,TGTGCCAGCAGCTTGTTGGCCGGGACAAAAACCTCTTACGAGCAGTACTTC,NA,TRBJ2-7,TRBV5-5,17,NA
CASSQVPSTDTQYF,TGTGCCAGCAGCCAAGTTCCGTCCACAGATACGCAGTATTTT,NA,TRBJ2-3,TRBV3-1/TRBV3-2,14,NA
CASSPLGEMNTEAFF,TGTGCCAGCAGTCCCCTAGGGGAAATGAACACTGAAGCTTTCTTT,NA,TRBJ1-1,TRBV6-5,15,NA
CASSFSRTYGYTF,TGTGCCAGCAGTTTCTCCCGGACTTATGGCTACACCTTC,NA,TRBJ1-2,TRBV27,13,NA
CASSIGGGALGYTF,TGTGCCAGTAGTATCGGAGGGGGCGCGTTAGGCTACACCTTC,TRBD1,TRBJ1-2,TRBV19,14,NA
CASSRTGRSGNTIYF,TGCGCCAGCAGCCGGACAGGGCGCTCTGGAAACACCATATATTTT,TRBD1,TRBJ1-3,TRBV4-1,15,NA
CASSSGQGWETQYF,TGTGCCAGCAGTTCTGGCCAGGGGTGGGAGACCCAGTACTTC,NA,TRBJ2-5,TRBV6-5,14,NA
CASSYTTGTGNSPLHF,TGTGCCAGCAGTTACACCACCGGGACAGGGAATTCACCCCTCCACTTT,TRBD1,TRBJ1-6,TRBV6-2/TRBV6-3,16,NA
CASSLRTEGTEAFF,TGCGCCAGCAGCTTGCGCACAGAGGGAACTGAAGCTTTCTTT,NA,TRBJ1-1,TRBV5-1,14,few
CASSLNGDTQYF,TGCGCCAGCAGCTTGAACGGAGATACGCAGTATTTT,NA,TRBJ2-3,TRBV5-1,12,NA
CASSLGRNGKLFF,TGCGCCAGCAGCTTGGGGAGAAATGGAAAACTGTTTTTT,NA,TRBJ1-4,TRBV5-1,13,NA
CASSTDRVSEQYF,TGTGCCAGCAGCACGGACAGGGTGAGCGAGCAGTACTTC,TRBD1,TRBJ2-7,TRBV7-2,13,NA
CASSLLAAGAGTDTQYF,TGTGCCAGCAGCTTATTAGCCGCGGGCGCGGGCACAGATACGCAGTATTTT,NA,TRBJ2-3,TRBV7-3,17,NA
CASSPGPGGYRYEQFF,TGCGCCAGCAGCCCGGGTCCAGGGGGCTATCGATATGAGCAGTTCTTC,TRBD1,TRBJ2-1,TRBV5-1,16,NA
CASSGLSGFYEQYF,TGTGCCAGCAGTGGGCTTAGCGGATTTTACGAGCAGTACTTC,NA,TRBJ2-7,TRBV2,14,NA
CASSHPRASARDGYTF,TGCGCCAGCAGCCACCCCCGTGCATCGGCGCGGGATGGCTACACCTTC,NA,TRBJ1-2,TRBV4-3,16,NA
CASSGPGRGTEAFF,TGTGCCAGCAGCGGCCCAGGGCGGGGCACTGAAGCTTTCTTT,NA,TRBJ1-1,TRBV7-9,14,NA
CASSLRLAGGPYEQYF,TGTGCCAGCAGCTTACGACTAGCGGGGGGGCCTTACGAGCAGTACTTC,TRBD2,TRBJ2-7,TRBV7-2,16,NA
CASRLQGAETEAFF,TGTGCCAGCAGACTACAGGGGGCAGAGACTGAAGCTTTCTTT,TRBD1,TRBJ1-1,TRBV13,14,once